These T cell receptor beta chains were read from a single sample in a study of regulatory T cells in long-lasting Graves disease. TCRdb re-called the multiplex PCR reads with MiXCR, one entry per CDR3 protein. Among about 400,000 distinct CDR3 sequences listed, 15% to 20% were seen once. The same specimen was also included in a second study, on T cells in Graves' hyperthyroidism and ophthalmopathy.

The material sequenced was peripheral blood mononuclear cells (PBMCs), taken at new diagnosis, from a patient treated with antithyroid drugs. All receptors derive from a woman aged 18-35 years with Graves disease. Each CDR3 is given with its conserved first and last residue. The D gene is left open where the match is weak. Only part of the rows carry a size: once, few, many, or a class if the clone is expanded.

-	many	TRBV18	TRBJ2-3	CASSPQDTQYF	TGTGCCAGCTCACCCCAGGATACGCAGTATTTT
-	many	TRBV7-3	TRBJ2-1	CASSLGEGGEQFF	TGTGCCAGCAGCTTAGGAGAGGGCGGTGAGCAGTTCTTC
-	-	TRBV2	TRBJ1-3	CARTGGAGNTIYF	TGTGCCAGGACCGGAGGGGCTGGAAACACCATATATTTT
TRBD1	many	TRBV3-1	TRBJ1-1	CASSQDGGAGGKAFF	TGTGCCAGCAGCCAGGACGGTGGGGCAGGGGGCAAGGCTTTCTTT
-	-	TRBV24-1	TRBJ2-7	CATSELAAGGKTGWEQYF	TGTGCCACCAGTGAGCTAGCCGCCGGGGGGAAGACAGGGTGGGAGCAGTACTTC
TRBD2	-	TRBV7-3	TRBJ2-1	CASNPGAGNNEQFF	TGTGCCAGCAATCCGGGAGCGGGAAACAATGAGCAGTTCTTC
-	many	TRBV11-2	TRBJ2-1	CASSLGSWGDRTYNEQFF	TGTGCCAGCAGCTTAGGGAGTTGGGGGGACAGAACCTACAATGAGCAGTTCTTC
TRBD1	few	TRBV19	TRBJ2-5	CASSLLDRSEETQYF	TGTGCCAGTAGTCTCCTGGACAGGTCGGAAGAGACCCAGTACTTC
-	many	TRBV20-1	TRBJ2-5	CSAVRGKETQYF	TGCAGTGCTGTCAGGGGAAAGGAGACCCAGTACTTC
-	few	TRBV4-1	TRBJ1-4	CASSTRGEKLFF	TGCGCCAGCAGCACCCGAGGTGAAAAACTGTTTTTT
TRBD2	many	TRBV20-1	TRBJ2-2	CSARDAPSGDTGELFF	TGCAGTGCTAGAGACGCCCCTAGCGGTGACACCGGGGAGCTGTTTTTT
-	-	TRBV19	TRBJ1-2	CASNEGSLNYGYTF	TGTGCCAGTAACGAGGGGTCCCTGAACTATGGCTACACCTTC
-	-	TRBV6-2/TRBV6-3	TRBJ2-1	CASSYQFNEQFF	TGTGCCAGCAGTTACCAGTTCAATGAGCAGTTCTTC
TRBD2	-	TRBV5-1	TRBJ2-1	CASSLRLAGGLSYNEQFF	TGCGCCAGCAGCTTAAGACTAGCGGGGGGCCTCTCCTACAATGAGCAGTTCTTC
-	many	TRBV11-2	TRBJ2-7	CASSPVRGGRGEQYF	TGTGCCAGCAGCCCCGTGCGTGGGGGACGTGGCGAGCAGTACTTC
-	-	TRBV6-1	TRBJ2-1	CASSDPRLVSYNEQFF	TGTGCCAGCAGTGATCCTAGACTAGTTTCCTACAATGAGCAGTTCTTC
-	many	TRBV11-2	TRBJ1-4	CASSLGPGYEKLFF	TGTGCCAGCAGCTTAGGACCGGGTTATGAAAAACTGTTTTTT
TRBD2	many	TRBV7-9	TRBJ2-3	CASSDPDSGASTDTQYF	TGTGCCAGCAGCGATCCAGATAGCGGGGCCAGCACAGATACGCAGTATTTT
-	many	TRBV29-1	TRBJ2-5	CSVAMSAEETQYF	TGCAGCGTGGCGATGAGCGCCGAAGAGACCCAGTACTTC
-	-	TRBV5-1	TRBJ1-3	CASSLGDRFSGNTIYF	TGCGCCAGCAGCTTGGGAGACAGGTTCTCTGGAAACACCATATATTTT
TRBD2	many	TRBV3-1	TRBJ2-7	CASSQDSGDSEQYF	TGTGCCAGCAGCCAGGATAGCGGGGATAGCGAGCAGTACTTC
-	-	TRBV7-9	TRBJ2-3	CASSPRGLDTLTDTQYF	TGTGCCAGCAGCCCCAGGGGTCTGGACACCCTCACAGATACGCAGTATTTT
-	many	TRBV12-3/TRBV12-4	TRBJ2-5	CASSRTGSLETQYF	TGTGCCAGCAGTCGGACGGGGTCCTTAGAGACCCAGTACTTC
TRBD1	many	TRBV20-1	TRBJ1-1	CSARRQGRVNAEAFF	TGCAGTGCTAGACGACAGGGGAGGGTTAACGCTGAAGCTTTCTTT
TRBD2	-	TRBV27	TRBJ2-5	CASSPPRAGATETQYF	TGTGCCAGCAGTCCCCCCAGGGCGGGAGCGACGGAGACCCAGTACTTC
TRBD1	-	TRBV14	TRBJ2-7	CASGYGQGSYNEQYF	TGTGCCAGCGGCTACGGACAGGGCTCCTACAATGAGCAGTACTTC
-	-	TRBV14	TRBJ2-7	CASSPITGPSSHEQYF	TGTGCCAGCAGCCCTATCACAGGGCCCAGCTCCCACGAGCAGTACTTC
-	many	TRBV28	TRBJ1-3	CASFEGRSGNTIYF	TGTGCCAGCTTCGAGGGCCGCTCTGGAAACACCATATATTTT
-	-	TRBV30	TRBJ2-3	CAWGPTDTQYF	TGTGCCTGGGGACCCACAGATACGCAGTATTTT
-	-	TRBV7-8	TRBJ2-7	CASSLGAPGLIYEQYF	TGTGCCAGCAGCTTAGGGGCCCCGGGACTGATCTACGAGCAGTACTTC
TRBD2	many	TRBV3-1	TRBJ2-5	CASSQGAAPGGTQYF	TGTGCCAGCAGCCAAGGCGCAGCGCCGGGGGGGACCCAGTACTTC
-	-	TRBV2	TRBJ1-2	CASSVAGENYGYTF	TGTGCCAGCAGTGTAGCAGGGGAAAACTATGGCTACACCTTC
-	many	TRBV20-1	TRBJ2-3	CSAARDTQYF	TGCAGTGCCGCCCGGGATACGCAGTATTTT
TRBD1	many	TRBV30	TRBJ1-2	CALTGQSHGYTF	TGTGCCCTGACGGGACAGAGTCATGGCTACACCTTC